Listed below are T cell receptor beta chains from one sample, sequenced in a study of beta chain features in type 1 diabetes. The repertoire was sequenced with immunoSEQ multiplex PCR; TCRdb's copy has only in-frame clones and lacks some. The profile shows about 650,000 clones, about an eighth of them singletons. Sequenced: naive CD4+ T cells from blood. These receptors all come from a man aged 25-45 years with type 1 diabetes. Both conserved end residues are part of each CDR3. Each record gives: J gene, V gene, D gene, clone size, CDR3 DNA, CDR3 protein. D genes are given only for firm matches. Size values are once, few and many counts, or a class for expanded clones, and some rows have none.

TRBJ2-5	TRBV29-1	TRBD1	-	TGCAGCGTTGAAGACAGGGGGCGGTGGGAGACCCAGTACTTC	CSVEDRGRWETQYF
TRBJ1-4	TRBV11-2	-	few	TGTGCCAGCAGCTGGGCGAATGGAAAACTGTTTTTT	CASSWANGKLFF
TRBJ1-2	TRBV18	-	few	TGTGCCAGCTCACCTCCAGGAACCCCTAACTATGGCTACACCTTC	CASSPPGTPNYGYTF
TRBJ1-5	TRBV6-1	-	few	TGTGCCAGCAGACGAGGTTCTACTAGCAATCAGCCCCAGCATTTT	CASRRGSTSNQPQHF
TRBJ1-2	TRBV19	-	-	TGTGCCAGTAGTCTTGAGACAATACTATATGGCTACACCTTC	CASSLETILYGYTF
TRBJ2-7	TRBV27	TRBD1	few	TGTGCCAGCAGTTCCGGACAGGGCTACGCCTACGAGCAGTACTTC	CASSSGQGYAYEQYF
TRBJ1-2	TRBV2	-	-	TGTGCCAGCACTCGGGCCGGCAGGAAGAACTATGGCTACACCTTC	CASTRAGRKNYGYTF
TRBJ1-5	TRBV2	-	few	TGTGCCAGCAGTCTGGGGGATCAGCCCCAGCATTTT	CASSLGDQPQHF
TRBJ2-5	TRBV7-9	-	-	TGTGCCAGCAGCCCCCGCTCCGGCCTGCAAGAGACCCAGTACTTC	CASSPRSGLQETQYF
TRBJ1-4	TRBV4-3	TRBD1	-	TGCGCCAGCAGCCCTGGAAAGACAGGGGATTGGGAAAAACTGTTTTTT	CASSPGKTGDWEKLFF
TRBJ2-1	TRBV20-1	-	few	TGCAGTGCTAGGGTAGAAAGCGAGCAGTTCTTC	CSARVESEQFF
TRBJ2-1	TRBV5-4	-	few	TGTGCCAGCAGCTCCGACCCTTCGTCCTACAATGAGCAGTTCTTC	CASSSDPSSYNEQFF